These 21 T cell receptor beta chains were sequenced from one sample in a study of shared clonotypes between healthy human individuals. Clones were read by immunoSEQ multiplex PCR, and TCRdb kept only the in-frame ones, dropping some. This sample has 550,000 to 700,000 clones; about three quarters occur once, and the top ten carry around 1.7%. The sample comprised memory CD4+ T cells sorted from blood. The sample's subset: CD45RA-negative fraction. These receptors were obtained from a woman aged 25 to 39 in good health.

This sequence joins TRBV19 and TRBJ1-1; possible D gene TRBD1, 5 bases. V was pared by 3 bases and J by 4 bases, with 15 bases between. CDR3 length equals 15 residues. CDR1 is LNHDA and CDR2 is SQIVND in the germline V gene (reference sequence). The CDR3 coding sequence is TGTGCCAGTAGTATGTCCCGGGGGATAAGCACTGAAGCTTTCTTT. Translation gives CASSMSRGISTEAFF.

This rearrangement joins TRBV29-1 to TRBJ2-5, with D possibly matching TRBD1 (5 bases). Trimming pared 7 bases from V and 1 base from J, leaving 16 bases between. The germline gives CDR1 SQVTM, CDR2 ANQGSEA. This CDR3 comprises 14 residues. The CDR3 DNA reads TGCAGCGGTAGGACATCAACGGGCCAAGAGACCCAGTACTTC. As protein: CSGRTSTGQETQYF.

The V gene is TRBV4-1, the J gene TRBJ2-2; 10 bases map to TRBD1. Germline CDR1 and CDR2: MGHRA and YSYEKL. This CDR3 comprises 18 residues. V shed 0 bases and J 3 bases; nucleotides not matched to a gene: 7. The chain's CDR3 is CASSQDRGDRGHTGELFF. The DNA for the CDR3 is TGCGCCAGCAGCCAAGATAGGGGGGACAGGGGTCACACCGGGGAGCTGTTTTTT.

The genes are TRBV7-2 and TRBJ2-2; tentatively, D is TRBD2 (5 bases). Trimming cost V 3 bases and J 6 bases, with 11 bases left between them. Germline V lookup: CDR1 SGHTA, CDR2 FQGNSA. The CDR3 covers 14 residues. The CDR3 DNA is TGTGCCAGCAGCTTTAGTCGGCGGGCCGGGGAGCTGTTTTTT. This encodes CASSFSRRAGELFF.

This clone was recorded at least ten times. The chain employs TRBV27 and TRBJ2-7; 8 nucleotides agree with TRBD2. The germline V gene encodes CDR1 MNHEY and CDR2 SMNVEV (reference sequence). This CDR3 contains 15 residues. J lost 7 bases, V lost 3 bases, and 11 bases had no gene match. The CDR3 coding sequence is TGTGCCAGCAGTTTTGGGCGGGAGGCCCTCGGGGAGCAGTACTTC. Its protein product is CASSFGREALGEQYF.

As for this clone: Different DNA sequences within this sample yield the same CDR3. The CDR3 protein is CASSLVRNEQFF. The CDR3 bases are TGTGCCAGCAGTTTGGTACGGAATGAGCAGTTCTTC. The chain links TRBV28 to TRBJ2-1; D unresolved. V lost 3 bases, J lost 7 bases, and 7 bases lay in between. Germline-derived CDR1 and CDR2 are MDHEN and SYDVKM. This CDR3 has 12 amino acids.

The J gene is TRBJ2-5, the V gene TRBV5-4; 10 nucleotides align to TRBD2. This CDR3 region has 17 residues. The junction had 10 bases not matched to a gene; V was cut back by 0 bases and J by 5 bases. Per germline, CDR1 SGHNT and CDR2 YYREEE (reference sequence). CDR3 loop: CASSLGQAGGPAETQYF. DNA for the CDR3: TGTGCCAGCAGCTTGGGACAAGCGGGAGGGCCGGCGGAGACCCAGTACTTC.

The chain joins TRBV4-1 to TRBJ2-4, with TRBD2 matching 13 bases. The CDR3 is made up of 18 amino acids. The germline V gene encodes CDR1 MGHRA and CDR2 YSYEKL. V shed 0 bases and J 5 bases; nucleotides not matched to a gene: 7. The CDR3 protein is CASSQERGTSGNENIQYF. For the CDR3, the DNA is TGCGCCAGCAGCCAAGAAAGGGGGACTAGCGGGAATGAAAACATTCAGTACTTC.

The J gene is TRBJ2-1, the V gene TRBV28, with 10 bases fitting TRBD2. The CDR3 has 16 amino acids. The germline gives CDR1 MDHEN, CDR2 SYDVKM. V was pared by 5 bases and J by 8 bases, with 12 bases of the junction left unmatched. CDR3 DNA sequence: TGTGCCAGCAGTGTACCTAGCGGGAGTCGTTTCTATGAGCAGTTCTTC. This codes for CASSVPSGSRFYEQFF.

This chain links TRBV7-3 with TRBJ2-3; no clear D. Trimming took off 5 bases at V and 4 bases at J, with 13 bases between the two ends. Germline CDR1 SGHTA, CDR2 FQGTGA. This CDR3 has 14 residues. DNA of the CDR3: TGTGCCAGCAGCCCCGGCTTGGCGGCAGATACGCAGTATTTT. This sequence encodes CASSPGLAADTQYF.

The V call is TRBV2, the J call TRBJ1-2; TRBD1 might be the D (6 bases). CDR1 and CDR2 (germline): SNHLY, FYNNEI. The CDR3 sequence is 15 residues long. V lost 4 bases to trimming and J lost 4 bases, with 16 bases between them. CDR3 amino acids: CASSGQALASYGYTF. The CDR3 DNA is TGTGCCAGCAGTGGACAGGCCTTGGCAAGCTATGGCTACACCTTC. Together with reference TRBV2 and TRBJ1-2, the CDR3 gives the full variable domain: EPEVTQTPSHQVTQMGQEVILRCVPISNHLYFYWYRQILGQKVEFLVSFYNNEISEKSEIFDDQFSVERPDGSNFTLKIRSTKLEDSAMYFCASSGQALASYGYTFGSGTRLTVV.

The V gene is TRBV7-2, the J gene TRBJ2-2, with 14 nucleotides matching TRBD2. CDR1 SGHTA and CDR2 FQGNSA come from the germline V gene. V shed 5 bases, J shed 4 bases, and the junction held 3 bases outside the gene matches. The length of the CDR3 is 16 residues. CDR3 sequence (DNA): TGTGCCAGCAGCCCGGGACTAGCGGGAGTCACCGGGGAGCTGTTTTTT. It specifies CASSPGLAGVTGELFF.

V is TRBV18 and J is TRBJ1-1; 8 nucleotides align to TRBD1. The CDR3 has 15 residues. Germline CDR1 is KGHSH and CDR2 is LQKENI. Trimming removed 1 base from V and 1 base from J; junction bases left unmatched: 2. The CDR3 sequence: CASSPQDRGNTEAFF. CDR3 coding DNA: TGTGCCAGCTCACCACAAGACAGGGGGAACACTGAAGCTTTCTTT.

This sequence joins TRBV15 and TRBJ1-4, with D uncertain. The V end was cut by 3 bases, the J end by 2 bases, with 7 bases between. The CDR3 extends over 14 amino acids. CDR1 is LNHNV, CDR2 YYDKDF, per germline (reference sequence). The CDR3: CATSRRGTNEKLFF. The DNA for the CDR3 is TGTGCCACCAGCAGGAGAGGCACTAATGAAAAACTGTTTTTT.

The DNA for the CDR3 is TGTGCCAGTAGTGGACGGACGGTGTTTAATGAAAAACTGTTTTTT. As protein: CASSGRTVFNEKLFF. The chain employs TRBV19 and TRBJ1-4; no clear D. This CDR3 has 15 residues. The V gene's germline CDR1 is LNHDA and CDR2 SQIVND (reference sequence). V was pared by 5 bases and J by 4 bases, with 14 bases between.

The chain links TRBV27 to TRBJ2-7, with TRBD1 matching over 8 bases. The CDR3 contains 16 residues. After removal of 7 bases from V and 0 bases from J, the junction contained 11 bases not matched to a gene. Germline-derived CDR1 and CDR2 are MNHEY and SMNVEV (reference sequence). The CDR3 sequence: CASKSAQGASSYEQYF. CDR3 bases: TGTGCCAGCAAAAGTGCGCAGGGGGCCAGCTCCTACGAGCAGTACTTC.

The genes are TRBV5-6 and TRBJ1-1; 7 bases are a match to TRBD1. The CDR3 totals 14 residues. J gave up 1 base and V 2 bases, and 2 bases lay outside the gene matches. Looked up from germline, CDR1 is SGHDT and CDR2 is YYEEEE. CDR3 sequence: CASSFGTENTEAFF. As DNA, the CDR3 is TGTGCCAGCAGCTTCGGGACAGAGAACACTGAAGCTTTCTTT.

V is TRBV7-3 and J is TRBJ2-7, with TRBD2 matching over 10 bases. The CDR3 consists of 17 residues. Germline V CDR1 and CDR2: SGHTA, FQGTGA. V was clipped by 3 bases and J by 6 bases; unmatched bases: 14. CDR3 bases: TGTGCCAGCAGCTTCGGGGGTAGCGGGAGGTTGAGTCGCGAGCAGTACTTC. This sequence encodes CASSFGGSGRLSREQYF. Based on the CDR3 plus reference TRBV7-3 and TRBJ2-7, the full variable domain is GAGVSQTPSNKVTEKGKYVELRCDPISGHTALYWYRQSLGQGPEFLIYFQGTGAADDSGLPNDRFFAVRPEGSVSTLKIQRTERGDSAVYLCASSFGGSGRLSREQYFGPGTRLTVT.

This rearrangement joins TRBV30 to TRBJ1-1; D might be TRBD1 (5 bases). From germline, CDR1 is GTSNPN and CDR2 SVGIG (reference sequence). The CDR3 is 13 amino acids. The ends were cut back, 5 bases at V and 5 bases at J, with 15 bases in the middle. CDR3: CAWDPGVGTEAFF. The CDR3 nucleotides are TGTGCCTGGGACCCGGGGGTTGGGACTGAAGCTTTCTTT.

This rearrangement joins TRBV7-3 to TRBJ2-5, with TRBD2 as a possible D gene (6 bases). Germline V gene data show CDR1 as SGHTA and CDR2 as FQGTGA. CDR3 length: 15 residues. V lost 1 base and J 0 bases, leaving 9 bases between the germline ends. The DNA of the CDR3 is TGTGCCAGCAGCTTAATGGGGGGATACCAAGAGACCCAGTACTTC. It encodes CASSLMGGYQETQYF.

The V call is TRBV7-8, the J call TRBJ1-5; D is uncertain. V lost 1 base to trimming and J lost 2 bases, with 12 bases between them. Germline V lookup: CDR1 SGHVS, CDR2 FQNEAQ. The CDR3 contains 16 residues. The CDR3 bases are TGTGCCAGCAGCTTAGGGGAAGTGGTTGGCAATCAGCCCCAGCATTTT. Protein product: CASSLGEVVGNQPQHF.